Here is one T cell receptor beta chain with its context. TCRdb processed the RT-PCR reads anew with MiXCR; each CDR3 protein has one entry. The sample lists 650,000 to 800,000 distinct CDR3 sequences, around 13% seen once, with 6.5% to 8.5% in the top ten. The data stem from a study of response to subunit inactivated influenza vaccine. This sequence was found in a man aged 45-65 years who received an inactivated influenza vaccine. The sequencing here drew on PBMCs from blood, taken less than 15 days before vaccination.

This CDR3 reads CASSLGNRGNYGYTF. CDR3 bases: TGTGCCAGCAGCTTAGGGAACAGGGGAAACTATGGCTACACCTTC. J is TRBJ1-2 and V is TRBV7-2, with 7 bases lining up with TRBD1. CDR3 size: 15 residues. From germline, CDR1 is SGHTA and CDR2 FQGNSA. V dropped 1 base and J dropped 2; count of bases not matched to a gene: 4.